The next 19 T cell receptor beta chains were all read from a single sample in a study of cytomegalovirus exposure and HLA in healthy donors. TCRdb's table, derived via immunoSEQ multiplex PCR, lists solely in-frame clones and lacks some. The table includes around 200,000 clones, 81% detected once. The specimen sequenced was PBMCs. The origin of the receptors is a woman younger than 45 in good health and CMV-seronegative.

In this sample, this clone turned up a few times. This sequence joins TRBV28 and TRBJ1-2; no reliable D call. Germline V CDR1 and CDR2: MDHEN, SYDVKM. Trimming took 5 bases from V and 8 from J, leaving 18 bases between them. CDR3 size: 14 residues. The CDR3 DNA reads as TGTGCCAGCAGTCAAACCGGGATCCGAAGGGGCTACACCTTC. It specifies CASSQTGIRRGYTF.

This clone has only one observation. The chain couples TRBV9 to TRBJ1-1; possible D gene TRBD1, 6 bases. With 1 base removed from V and 7 bases from J, the gap between germline ends came to 23 bases. CDR3 length: 17 amino acids. In germline, CDR1 is SGDLS, CDR2 YYNGEE. CDR3 amino acids: CASSVFAGYRGSGEAFF. CDR3 DNA: TGTGCCAGCAGCGTATTTGCAGGGTATAGGGGGAGCGGTGAAGCTTTCTTT.

J is TRBJ1-3 and V is TRBV30, with unresolved D. This CDR3 comprises 15 residues. V dropped 1 base and J dropped 3 bases, with 13 bases sitting between them. The germline V gene has CDR1 GTSNPN and CDR2 SVGIG (reference sequence). The CDR3 DNA is TGTGCCTGGAGTGGGAGGGTGCTTGGTGGAAACACCATATATTTT. This codes for CAWSGRVLGGNTIYF.

J is TRBJ2-7 and V is TRBV5-1; the D is unclear. The length of the CDR3 is 15 residues. V was clipped by 0 bases and J by 6 bases, with 16 bases between them. CDR1 is SGHRS, CDR2 YFSETQ, per germline. This CDR3 reads CASSLVTTPTGEQYF. The CDR3 coding sequence is TGCGCCAGCAGCTTGGTCACTACCCCCACGGGCGAGCAGTACTTC.

The chain links TRBV11-3 to TRBJ2-3; D is unresolved. The length of the CDR3 is 15 residues. Trimming removed 7 bases from V and 0 bases from J, with 14 bases in between. Germline CDR1 reads SGHNT; CDR2 reads YENEEA. CDR3 DNA sequence: TGTGCCAGCACCCCCCAGGCTTCTAGCACAGATACGCAGTATTTT. Its translation: CASTPQASSTDTQYF.

V gene TRBV27 combines with J gene TRBJ2-7; TRBD1 agrees at 9 bases. Trimming cost V 3 bases and J 5 bases; bases outside gene matches: 5. The CDR3 totals 14 residues. From germline, CDR1 is MNHEY and CDR2 SMNVEV (reference sequence). As DNA, the CDR3 is TGTGCCAGCAGTTTCGGGACAGGGTCAAACGAGCAGTACTTC. The encoded protein is CASSFGTGSNEQYF.

The chain has TRBV30 and TRBJ1-2; D not certain. The CDR3 covers 13 residues. CDR1 is GTSNPN, CDR2 SVGIG, per germline (reference sequence). Trimming cost V 5 bases and J 4 bases, with 14 bases left between them. The CDR3 sequence: CAWGFGFGYGYTF. CDR3 DNA sequence: TGTGCCTGGGGATTCGGGTTCGGCTATGGCTACACCTTC.

This chain joins TRBV7-9 and TRBJ1-2, with D maybe TRBD1 (5 bases). Germline V CDR1 and CDR2: SEHNR, FQNEAQ (reference sequence). The CDR3 sequence is 13 residues long. V gave up 1 base and J gave up 6 bases, with 9 bases separating them. The CDR3 nucleotides are TGTGCCAGCAGCTTAGTCAGGGATCATGGCTACACCTTC. Amino acid sequence: CASSLVRDHGYTF.

The gene calls are TRBV2 and TRBJ2-7; no clear D. Germline V lookup: CDR1 SNHLY, CDR2 FYNNEI. The CDR3 sequence is 14 residues long. Deletions cut 8 bases from V and 2 bases from J, with 16 bases between. The CDR3, as DNA: TGTGCCAGCGGTACTGCTAATCCACCCTACGAGCAGTACTTC. This encodes CASGTANPPYEQYF.

Points on this clone: The sample has other DNA sequences that encode this CDR3 too. This rearrangement joins TRBV18 to TRBJ1-5; a weak D match, TRBD1 (5 bases). The germline CDR1 and CDR2 sequences are KGHSH and LQKENI. V lost 0 bases, J lost 0 bases, and 6 bases lay in between. The CDR3 totals 15 residues. CDR3 bases: TGTGCCAGCTCACCACCGGGGGGTAGCAATCAGCCCCAGCATTTT. It is translated as CASSPPGGSNQPQHF. Supplemented by reference TRBV18 and TRBJ1-5, the full variable domain reads NAGVMQNPRHLVRRRGQEARLRCSPMKGHSHVYWYRQLPEEGLKFMVYLQKENIIDESGMPKERFSAEFPKEGPSILRIQQVVRGDSAAYFCASSPPGGSNQPQHFGDGTRLSIL.

The chain joins TRBV6-5 to TRBJ1-5, with TRBD1 as a possible D gene (6 bases). Trimming shortened V by 0 bases and J by 6 bases, and 12 bases separated the two germline ends. Germline CDR1 and CDR2: MNHEY and SVGAGI. This CDR3 is built from 15 residues. CDR3 sequence: CASSYSYRAGQPQHF. CDR3 sequence (DNA): TGTGCCAGCAGTTACTCGTACAGGGCGGGTCAGCCCCAGCATTTT.

The chain has TRBV6-1 and TRBJ2-1; 11 bases line up with TRBD1. Germline loops: CDR1 MNHNS, CDR2 SASEGT. Trimming took 5 bases from V and 3 from J; bases not matched to a gene: 3. This CDR3 has 15 residues. The CDR3 is CASSTDRGRYNEQFF. CDR3 bases: TGTGCCAGCAGTACGGACAGGGGGCGCTACAATGAGCAGTTCTTC.

The chain combines TRBV2 with TRBJ1-2, with 7 bases identical to TRBD1. V was clipped by 4 bases and J by 10 bases; unmatched bases: 6. The CDR3 has 12 amino acids. The V gene's germline CDR1 is SNHLY and CDR2 FYNNEI. The CDR3 DNA reads as TGTGCCAGCAGTGGGACAGGCGGATCCTACACCTTC. It codes for CASSGTGGSYTF.

This clone was seen a handful of times. V is TRBV4-1 and J is TRBJ2-2; D unclear. Germline V gives CDR1 MGHRA, CDR2 YSYEKL. Trimming took 1 base from V and 8 from J, leaving 5 bases between them. The CDR3 is made up of 12 amino acids. The CDR3 protein is CASSQALGELFF. CDR3 nucleotides: TGCGCCAGCAGCCAAGCTCTTGGGGAGCTGTTTTTT.

This CDR3 reads CASSLVGGAGTEAFF. The CDR3 nucleotides are TGTGCCAGCAGCTTAGTAGGCGGGGCAGGGACTGAAGCTTTCTTT. V gene TRBV7-2 combines with J gene TRBJ1-1; the D gene is possibly TRBD1 (5 bases). The CDR3 is 15 amino acids. The ends were cut back, 1 base at V and 5 bases at J, with 14 bases in the middle. The V gene's germline CDR1 is SGHTA and CDR2 FQGNSA. Full variable domain (outside the CDR3, taken from reference TRBV7-2 and TRBJ1-1): GAGVSQSPSNKVTEKGKDVELRCDPISGHTALYWYRQSLGQGLEFLIYFQGNSAPDKSGLPSDRFSAERTGGSVSTLTIQRTQQEDSAVYLCASSLVGGAGTEAFFGQGTRLTVV.

This clone was counted once. This chain links TRBV29-1 with TRBJ1-2; 7 bases line up with TRBD1. J lost 3 bases, V lost 5 bases, and 9 bases had no gene match. CDR1 SQVTM and CDR2 ANQGSEA come from the germline V gene. The CDR3 is made up of 14 amino acids. The CDR3 spells CSVRDGDSYYGYTF. CDR3 DNA: TGCAGCGTTCGCGACGGGGACAGCTACTATGGCTACACCTTC.

The chain employs TRBV18 and TRBJ1-5; 7 bases are a match to TRBD1. In germline, CDR1 is KGHSH, CDR2 LQKENI. V shed 8 bases, J shed 5 bases, and the junction held 9 bases outside the gene matches. This CDR3 is built from 14 residues. CDR3 sequence reads: CASRGTAIHQPQHF. CDR3 bases: TGTGCCAGCCGCGGGACAGCCATCCATCAGCCCCAGCATTTT.

This chain connects TRBV13 to TRBJ2-7; 10 bases map to TRBD1. Per the germline V gene, CDR1 is PRHDT and CDR2 is FYEKMQ (reference sequence). The CDR3 runs 15 residues. The trim removed 4 bases at V and 3 bases at J, leaving 6 bases unmatched. CDR3 in amino acids: CASSYSGTGDYEQYF. DNA of the CDR3: TGTGCCAGCAGCTACTCCGGGACAGGGGACTACGAGCAGTACTTC.

The table lists this clone with a few counts. The rearrangement joins TRBV7-2 to TRBJ1-5; TRBD1 agrees at 11 bases. Looked up from germline, CDR1 is SGHTA and CDR2 is FQGNSA. The CDR3 length is 16 residues. Trimming took 4 bases from V and 2 from J; bases not matched to a gene: 4. CDR3 DNA: TGTGCCAGCAGCTGGACAGGGGGCGCGGGCAATCAGCCCCAGCATTTT. It codes for CASSWTGGAGNQPQHF.